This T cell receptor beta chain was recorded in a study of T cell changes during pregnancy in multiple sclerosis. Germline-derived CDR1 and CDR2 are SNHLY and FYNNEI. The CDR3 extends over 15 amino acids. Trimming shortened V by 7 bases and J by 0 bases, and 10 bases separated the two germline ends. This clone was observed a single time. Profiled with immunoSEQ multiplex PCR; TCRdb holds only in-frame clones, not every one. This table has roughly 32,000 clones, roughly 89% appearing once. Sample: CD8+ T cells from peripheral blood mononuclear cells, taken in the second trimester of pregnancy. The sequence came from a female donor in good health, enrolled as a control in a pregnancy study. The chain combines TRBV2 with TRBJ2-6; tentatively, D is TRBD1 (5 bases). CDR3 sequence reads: CASTLDNSGANVLTF. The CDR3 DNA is TGTGCCAGCACCTTGGACAACTCTGGGGCCAACGTCCTGACTTTC. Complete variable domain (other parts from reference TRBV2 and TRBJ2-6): EPEVTQTPSHQVTQMGQEVILRCVPISNHLYFYWYRQILGQKVEFLVSFYNNEISEKSEIFDDQFSVERPDGSNFTLKIRSTKLEDSAMYFCASTLDNSGANVLTFGAGSRLTVL.